This TCR beta chain was sequenced in a study of T cell responses to AZD1222 COVID-19 vaccine (dated by TCRdb to about 2021). Notes on the research overall: AZD1222 recipients with second doses at about 4 weeks or about 12 weeks were pooled, because spike-specific TCR depth and breadth did not differ between schedules. A total of approximately 250 trial participants underwent TCR sequencing, of whom 200 to 220 had received two doses of AZD1222 and roughly 26 had received two doses of the MenACWY control vaccine. Trial participants were enrolled by age into 18-55, 56-69 and 70-plus year subgroups, with roughly 150, 30 and 60 TCR-sequenced participants respectively. What the authors observed across the whole study: Reportedly, close to half of the unique spike-specific TCRs recognized epitopes lying outside the regions that are mutated in the B.1.351 and B.1.1.7 variants. The 56-69-year group was small, and its depth increase did not reach significance, likely because of low power. Because no day 14 peak-response samples were available, the repertoires could be characterized only after the peak T cell response. Only 5 to 7 AZD1222 recipients were SARS-CoV-2 seropositive at baseline, limiting conclusions about previously exposed vaccinees. Most participants were white British and females outnumbered males, and the authors suggested that clonal diversity may have been underestimated. The vaccine-associated CD4 TCRs covered the entire spike protein, and the dominant responses fell in regions 160-218 and 743-854. After two AZD1222 doses, both the breadth and the depth of spike-specific TCRs were significantly higher than at day 0 and than in MenACWY recipients.

The CDR3 regions of human TCRbeta chains were subjected to immunosequencing. The authors' pipeline ran thus. TCRs in the repertoires were compared against a reference library of SARS-CoV-2-specific TCRs that had been generated with the MIRA antigen-specificity platform. Breadth meant the fraction of unique TCRs that were SARS-CoV-2-associated, whereas depth meant the fraction of total T cells that were SARS-CoV-2-associated. Using the MIRA data, each spike-specific TCR was mapped to the spike region that the TCR reacts to and placed in a CD4 or CD8 class. Log10-transformed breadth and depth values were compared by one-way ANOVA with Sidak's multiple comparisons tests. Drawn from immuneACCESS, this table holds only the in-frame rearrangements with V and J called that TCRdb kept. Clones are partly lost; checked studies trace under half to an unresolved V gene and leave the rest unexplained. The V and J calls and clone size are taken from that table; D and trimming were inferred from the DNA. The sample table shows around 130,000 clones, and approximately 90% are seen once. The top ten clonotypes cover approximately 1.5% of the sample.

The time point label of this sample denotes: baseline before first vaccination. Vaccinee samples were obtained from the UK trials COV001 and COV002, which included a single-blind randomized controlled phase 2/3 trial of AZD1222 (ChAdOx1 nCoV-19) in healthy adults. For TCRbeta chain sequencing, PBMC samples were collected from trial participants at day 0 and at day 28 after the second dose. This clone was recorded only once. Its antigen is unknown. Base qualities are not provided; no much larger clone lies one nucleotide away. Taken from the germline V gene, the CDR1 and CDR2 loops are SQVTM and ANQGSEA. V loses 4 bases of germline sequence and J loses 7 bases, and the interval between the two ends is 10 bases. The CDR3, from cysteine to phenylalanine, totals 11 residues. Only the CDR3 region is kept as DNA, spanning 33 bases read in frame from base 1.

The chain is assembled from TRBV29-1 and TRBJ1-1, with no confident D gene call. The sequenced sample was peripheral blood, obtained on day 0 of AZD1222 vaccination. This TCR derives from an adult in good health. CDR3 reads: CSVVVSNEAFF. The DNA is TGCAGCGTTGTAGTGTCTAATGAAGCTTTCTTT.